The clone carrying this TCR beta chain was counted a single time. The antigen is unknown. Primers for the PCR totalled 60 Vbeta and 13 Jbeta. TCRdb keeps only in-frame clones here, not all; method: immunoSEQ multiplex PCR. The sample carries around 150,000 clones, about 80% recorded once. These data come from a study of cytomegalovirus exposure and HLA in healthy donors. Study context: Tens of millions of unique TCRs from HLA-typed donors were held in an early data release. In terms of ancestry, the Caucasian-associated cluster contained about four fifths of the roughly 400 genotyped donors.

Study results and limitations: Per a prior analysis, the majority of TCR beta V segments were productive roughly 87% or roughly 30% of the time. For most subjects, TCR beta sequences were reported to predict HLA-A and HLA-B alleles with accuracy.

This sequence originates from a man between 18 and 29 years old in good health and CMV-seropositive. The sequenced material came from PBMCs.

The CDR3 DNA follows: TGCGCCAGCAGCCAAGAATCTAGAAATCAGCCCCAGCATTTT. This encodes CASSQESRNQPQHF. The rearrangement links TRBV4-1 to TRBJ1-5; no clear D gene. Trimming took 0 bases from V and 4 from J, leaving 7 bases between them. This CDR3 has 14 amino acids. The germline CDR1 and CDR2 sequences are MGHRA and YSYEKL.